This TCR beta chain was identified during a study of human T cells and chemical hapten exposure. Whole-study findings and limits: Controls formed significantly fewer large CDR3 similarity clusters than expanded TCRs did.

Comment on this clonotype: The antigen is unknown.

V lost 6 bases and J lost 8, with 10 bases in between. The CDR3 extends over 11 amino acids. Germline lookup yields CDR1 SNHLY and CDR2 FYNNEI. Time point indicated: patch test 1, 2 weeks after DPC sensitization. As to treatment: therapeutic diphenylcyclopropenone sensitization with weekly scalp DPC. TCRdb redid the calling of the RACE reads with MiXCR, one entry per CDR3 protein. This sample has more than 95,000 distinct CDR3 sequences, with 9.5% to 13% found just once. The receptor comes from a woman aged 45-59 years with alopecia areata. Some clones in this sample may be carry-over from other donors' samples. The gene calls are TRBV2 and TRBJ1-1; perhaps TRBD1 as D (5 bases). The sequenced sample was whole blood, obtained in connection with sensitization to the hapten diphenylcyclopropenone (DPC). The DNA for the CDR3 is TGTGCCAGCAGAGGGGTGGCGGAAGCTTTCTTT. Its translation is CASRGVAEAFF.